The present T cell receptor beta chain was sequenced within a study of blood T cells in healthy people across ages (dated by TCRdb to the mid-2010s). In the study overall: In model experiments, template switching captured roughly one uniquely barcoded TCR beta cDNA molecule for every two T cells. The donors were divided into four age groups: young (average around 15 years), middle-aged (over 35), aged (about 61) and long-lived (around 80). To track age-related changes in TCR beta repertoire diversity, the study relied on deep sequencing normalized with unique cDNA molecular identifiers. To avoid experimental bias, donors of different ages were randomly spread across the sequencing lanes. The study analyzed two additional independent replicas of 1 million unique cDNA reads from the same blood draw for two donors, one aged 18 to 30 and one aged 80 or older. On the study overall, not on this receptor specifically: Observed TCR beta diversity per million T cells fell roughly linearly with age, and a significant reduction was already apparent by age about 36. A strong correlation was found between observed TCR beta diversity and the percentage of naive T cells measured by flow cytometry. Compared with the aged group, the long-lived group had more naive CD4+ T cells, fewer expanded clones and increased TCR diversity, suggesting age selection. Bulk unsorted PBMC profiling prevented conclusive comparison of naive and antigen-experienced compartments. Total diversity estimates from one million sequenced T cells were considered lower bounds and underestimates. The CMV infection status of donors was not known, potentially confounding age-related changes in expanded clonotypes.

The donors were 40 or so Caucasian individuals from Russia, aged roughly 6 to 90 years, who were systemically healthy. Each donor gave roughly 9.5 milliliters of peripheral blood, collected into EDTA-treated Vacutainer tubes. PBMCs were isolated by Ficoll-Paque density-gradient centrifugation, with at least 7 million obtained per sample. Total RNA, at least 6 micrograms per sample, was extracted from PBMCs with Trizol reagent. Naive CD45RAhigh/CD27high T cell percentages were measured by flow cytometry on a PBMC aliquot from every donor. Spanning cysteine to phenylalanine, the CDR3 consists of 14 amino acids. Solely the CDR3 DNA is kept, with 42 bases framed from the first base. Compared with germline, V lacks 6 bases and J lacks 4 bases; bases without a gene match: 6. CDR1 and CDR2, per the germline V gene (reference sequence), are DFQATT and SNEGSKA. The library was built by means of 5' RACE. TCRdb names Illumina HiSeq 2500 as the instrument used. A second PCR of 7 to 11 cycles was performed with a sample-barcoded 5' primer and a J-beta primer mix. A unique molecular identifier was introduced onto each TCR beta cDNA molecule by a template-switch 5' adaptor carrying 12 random nucleotides. At least 2.5 million CDR3-containing paired-end reads were obtained from each sample. First-strand cDNA synthesis was performed from all RNA using the Mint cDNA synthesis kit, with priming by a TRBC-specific oligonucleotide. Following uracil-DNA glycosylase treatment, all cDNA underwent a first 18-cycle PCR with the universal primers M1SS and BC2_uni_R. Regarding the original processing steps: Normalization of each sample was performed by random selection of 1 million high-quality reads, each carrying a distinct molecular identifier. Instead of being binned into consensus sequences, reads with shared molecular identifiers were discarded. MiTCR, with a Q25 quality threshold and the strictest error-elimination algorithm, was used for CDR3 identification, clonotype clustering and error correction. A nonparametric unseen species model with Euler transformation was used to estimate lower-bound total TCR beta diversity. TCRdb reprocessed the public reads (quality trimming at Q25 with fastp, clone calling with MiXCR) and kept in-frame beta chains. For every CDR3 protein sequence, its rows merge into one entry that carries the most common genes and DNA. The authors' filters were not applied to this entry. This sample gives about 1.1 million distinct CDR3 sequences in total; roughly two fifths of them show up just once. The top ten clonotypes cover 13% of the sample.

This clonotype has only a few counts. Its target antigen remains unknown. Per-base quality was not reported, and no clone a single base away is much larger than it. The sample taken for sequencing was blood. This receptor was obtained from a man between 18 and 29 years old in good health. The sequence joins TRBV20-1 to TRBJ2-1; 10 central bases correspond to TRBD2. CDR3 region: CSAARTSGYNEQFF. Here is the DNA: TGCAGTGCCGCAAGGACTAGCGGTTACAATGAGCAGTTCTTC.